The rows below give T cell receptor beta chains drawn from one sample of a study of shared clonotypes between healthy human individuals. Measured with immunoSEQ multiplex PCR; TCRdb has only the in-frame clones, and not every one. The table records about 2,500,000 clones, more than 90% of them present only once. The sequencing input was naive CD4+ T cells sorted from blood. The receptor source for this set is a man younger than 35 in good health. Both conserved end residues are part of each CDR3. A D gene is named only where the DNA matches it firmly. Size is stated for part of the rows, as once, few or many counts, or as a class when the clone is expanded.

V	J	length	D	size	CDR3	DNA
TRBV9	TRBJ1-5	14	.	.	CASSSEDSNQPQHF	TGTGCCAGCAGCTCGGAGGATAGCAATCAGCCCCAGCATTTT
TRBV19	TRBJ1-1	14	.	.	CASSAGLGNTEAFF	TGTGCCAGTAGTGCTGGGTTGGGGAACACTGAAGCTTTCTTT
TRBV28	TRBJ1-4	12	.	few	CASSSAYEKLFF	TGTGCCAGCAGTTCCGCGTATGAAAAACTGTTTTTT
TRBV9	TRBJ2-2	15	TRBD2	.	CASSRRDYITGELFF	TGTGCCAGCAGCAGGCGGGACTATATCACCGGGGAGCTGTTTTTT
TRBV5-1	TRBJ2-7	13	.	.	CASSGPRPSEQYF	TGCGCCAGCAGCGGCCCTCGGCCGAGCGAGCAGTACTTC
TRBV7-2	TRBJ2-6	17	TRBD1	.	CASSLTGQGTGANVLTF	TGTGCCAGCAGCTTGACGGGACAGGGTACTGGGGCCAACGTCCTGACTTTC
TRBV6-1	TRBJ2-4	16	.	.	CASSENPILAKNIQYF	TGTGCCAGCAGTGAAAACCCGATTCTAGCCAAAAACATTCAGTACTTC
TRBV28	TRBJ2-7	15	.	.	CASSFRQTLQYEQYF	TGTGCCAGCAGTTTCCGGCAAACCTTACAATACGAGCAGTACTTC
TRBV10-3	TRBJ2-5	15	.	.	CAISVGLAVEETQYF	TGTGCCATCAGTGTTGGTCTAGCAGTCGAAGAGACCCAGTACTTC
TRBV5-4	TRBJ1-1	16	.	.	CASSLGTHVQGTEAFF	TGTGCCAGCAGCTTGGGGACGCATGTTCAGGGCACTGAAGCTTTCTTT
TRBV6-5	TRBJ1-1	14	.	.	CASSFGQRTTEAFF	TGTGCCAGCAGTTTCGGACAGAGGACCACTGAAGCTTTCTTT
TRBV9	TRBJ1-3	16	.	.	CASSVGRHSSGNTIYF	TGTGCCAGCAGCGTAGGCCGCCACAGCTCTGGAAACACCATATATTTT
TRBV6-5	TRBJ2-1	13	.	.	CARIRDAYNEQFF	TGTGCTCGGATAAGGGATGCCTACAATGAGCAGTTCTTC
TRBV27	TRBJ2-1	15	.	.	CASSLVVGGPDEQFF	TGTGCCAGCAGTTTAGTGGTTGGGGGGCCCGATGAGCAGTTCTTC
TRBV28	TRBJ2-7	13	.	once	CASSGLRGYEQYF	TGTGCCAGCAGTGGGTTGAGGGGCTACGAGCAGTACTTC
TRBV6-5	TRBJ1-2	12	.	.	CAIWTANYGYTF	TGTGCCATCTGGACAGCTAACTATGGCTACACCTTC
TRBV1	TRBJ1-1	13	.	.	CTSGFGGWTEAFF	TGCACTTCGGGGTTCGGGGGCTGGACTGAAGCTTTCTTT
TRBV2	TRBJ2-1	17	TRBD1	.	CASSDRTGAFSYNEQFF	TGTGCCAGCAGTGATAGGACAGGGGCGTTCTCCTACAATGAGCAGTTCTTC
TRBV11-2	TRBJ2-5	16	.	.	CASSLVGGPHQETQYF	TGTGCCAGCAGCTTAGTCGGGGGTCCCCACCAAGAGACCCAGTACTTC
TRBV28	TRBJ1-5	14	.	few	CASSLTLLNQPQHF	TGTGCCAGCAGTTTAACCCTGCTCAATCAGCCCCAGCATTTT
TRBV5-1	TRBJ2-7	14	TRBD1	once	CASTGQGAGYEQYF	TGCGCCAGCACCGGACAGGGGGCCGGTTACGAGCAGTACTTC
TRBV28	TRBJ2-3	17	TRBD2	.	CASSSLLAGGSIDTQYF	TGTGCCAGCAGTTCCCTTCTGGCGGGGGGGAGCATTGATACGCAGTATTTT
TRBV4-1	TRBJ2-4	16	.	.	CASSQDRQGAKNIQYF	TGCGCCAGCAGCCAAGATCGTCAGGGGGCCAAAAACATTCAGTACTTC
TRBV7-2	TRBJ1-1	13	.	.	CASSLRGRTEAFF	TGTGCCAGCAGCTTACGGGGACGGACTGAAGCTTTCTTT
TRBV7-9	TRBJ2-7	11	.	.	CASSSVGEQYF	TGTGCCAGCAGCTCGGTCGGGGAGCAGTACTTC
TRBV30	TRBJ1-1	15	.	.	CAWSPGARMNTEAFF	TGTGCCTGGTCCCCAGGGGCCCGAATGAACACTGAAGCTTTCTTT
TRBV6-6	TRBJ2-6	15	.	.	CASATDGAGANVLTF	TGTGCCAGCGCCACGGACGGGGCTGGGGCCAACGTCCTGACTTTC
TRBV7-7	TRBJ2-1	14	TRBD2	.	CASSLGAGEGEQFF	TGTGCTAGCAGCTTAGGTGCGGGAGAGGGTGAGCAGTTCTTC
TRBV2	TRBJ2-3	12	TRBD1	.	CASRDRGDTQYF	TGTGCCAGCCGGGACAGGGGAGATACGCAGTATTTT
TRBV18	TRBJ2-6	17	TRBD1	.	CASSPLDRSSGANVLTF	TGTGCCAGCTCACCTCTGGACAGGTCCTCTGGGGCCAACGTCCTGACTTTC
TRBV5-6	TRBJ1-2	16	TRBD1	.	CASSNRDRVDDYGYTF	TGTGCCAGCAGCAACCGGGACAGGGTGGACGACTATGGCTACACCTTC
TRBV19	TRBJ1-5	14	TRBD1	.	CASREGQIIQPQHF	TGTGCCAGTAGGGAGGGACAGATCATTCAGCCCCAGCATTTT